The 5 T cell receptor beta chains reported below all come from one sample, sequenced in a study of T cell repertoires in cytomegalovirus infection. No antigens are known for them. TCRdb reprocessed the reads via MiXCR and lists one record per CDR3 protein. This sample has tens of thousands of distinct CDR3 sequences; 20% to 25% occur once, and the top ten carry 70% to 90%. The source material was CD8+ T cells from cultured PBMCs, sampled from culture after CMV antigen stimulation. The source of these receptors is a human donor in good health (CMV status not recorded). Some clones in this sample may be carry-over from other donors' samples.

CDR3 residues: CASSLLAGGPRSGANVLTF. In nucleotides, the CDR3 is TGTGCCAGCAGCTTACTAGCGGGAGGGCCGAGATCTGGGGCCAACGTCCTGACTTTC. The V and J genes are TRBV7-9 and TRBJ2-6; 12 bases line up with TRBD2. The CDR3 totals 19 residues. Germline V gene sequence: CDR1 SEHNR, CDR2 FQNEAQ (reference sequence). V lost 2 bases and J lost 1; bases outside the gene matches: 6.

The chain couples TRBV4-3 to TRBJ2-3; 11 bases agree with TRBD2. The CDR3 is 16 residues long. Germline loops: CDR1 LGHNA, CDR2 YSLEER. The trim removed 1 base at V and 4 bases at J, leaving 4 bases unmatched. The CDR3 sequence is CASSQASGRPPDTQYF. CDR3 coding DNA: TGCGCCAGCAGCCAAGCTAGCGGGAGGCCCCCAGATACGCAGTATTTT.

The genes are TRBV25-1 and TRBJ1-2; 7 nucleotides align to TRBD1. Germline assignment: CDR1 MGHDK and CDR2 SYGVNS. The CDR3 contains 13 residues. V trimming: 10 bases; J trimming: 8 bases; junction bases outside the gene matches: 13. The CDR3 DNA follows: TGTGCCAAGACAACTTCAGGGGGTTTCGGCTACACCTTC. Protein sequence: CAKTTSGGFGYTF.

CDR3 DNA: TGTGCCAGCAGTCAAGGAACCTCGATCTACAATGAGCAGTTCTTC. This translates into CASSQGTSIYNEQFF. The gene calls are TRBV7-9 and TRBJ2-1, with D unclear. The CDR3 sequence is 15 residues long. The V end was cut by 6 bases, the J end by 3 bases, with 15 bases between. Germline V gene lookup returns CDR1 SEHNR and CDR2 FQNEAQ (reference sequence).

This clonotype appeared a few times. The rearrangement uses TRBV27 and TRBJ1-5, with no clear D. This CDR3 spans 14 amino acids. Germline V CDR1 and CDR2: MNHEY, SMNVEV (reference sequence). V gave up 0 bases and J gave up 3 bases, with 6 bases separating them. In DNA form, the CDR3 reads TGTGCCAGCAGTTTATCCCGGCTCAATCAGCCCCAGCATTTT. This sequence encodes CASSLSRLNQPQHF.